Listed here is a single T cell receptor beta chain. The antigen remains undetermined. PCR involved 60 Vbeta and 13 Jbeta primers. Sequencing used immunoSEQ multiplex PCR; TCRdb keeps in-frame clones, though not all of them. The table lists approximately 140,000 clones, almost 80% of them singletons. This sample is drawn from a study of cytomegalovirus exposure and HLA in healthy donors. Study conclusions and caveats: Published work reported that the classifier diagnosed cytomegalovirus status with high specificity and sensitivity. One cluster of highly shared sequence variants probably arose as a sequencing artifact.

The length of the CDR3 is 16 residues. Per germline, CDR1 LGHNA and CDR2 YNFKEQ. Trimming cost V 4 bases and J 2 bases; bases outside gene matches: 6. The origin of this receptor is a woman between 40 and 50 years old in good health and CMV-seropositive. The V and J genes are TRBV4-2 and TRBJ2-2, with TRBD1 matching 8 bases. Sequencing was done on a sample of PBMCs. In DNA form, the CDR3 reads TGTGCCAGCAGCCTCTACGGACAGGGTAACACCGGGGAGCTGTTTTTT. It is translated as CASSLYGQGNTGELFF.